Presented here are 11 T cell receptor beta chains from one specimen sequenced in a study of type 1 regulatory T cells. Study-wide points: Type 1 regulatory T cells had a more restricted TCR repertoire than non-type 1 regulatory T cells.

These receptors are not linked to any known antigen. MiXCR was run by TCRdb on the reads, yielding one entry per CDR3 protein. The table includes about 71,000 distinct CDR3 sequences, around 20% detected once. The source material was cultured type 1 regulatory T (Tr1) cells, either the whole culture or a sorted fraction (not recorded which). Every receptor here comes from a human donor in good health.

The chain couples TRBV11-2 to TRBJ1-6, with 7 bases identical to TRBD1. Germline CDR1 and CDR2: SGHAT and FQNNGV. This CDR3 has 15 residues. V shed 0 bases, J shed 4 bases, and the junction held 0 bases outside the gene matches. The DNA for the CDR3 is TGTGCCAGCAGCTTAGACAGGGGGTATAATTCACCCCTCCACTTT. Amino acids: CASSLDRGYNSPLHF.

Turning to this clonotype: Lacking the conserved final phenylalanine or tryptophan, this CDR3 likely reflects a read error. The chain joins TRBV5-1 to TRBJ2-3, with 8 nucleotides matching TRBD2. J lost 1 base, V lost 3 bases, and 4 bases had no gene match. From germline, CDR1 is SGHRS and CDR2 YFSETQ. This CDR3 contains 15 residues. CDR3 DNA sequence: TGCGCCAGCAGCTCGGTCGGGGGGGGCACAGATACGCAGTATCTT. Its protein is CASSSVGGGTDTQYL.

V usage is TRBV12-3 or TRBV12-4 and J usage is TRBJ2-7; D ambiguous. Trimming removed 3 bases from V and 7 bases from J, with 7 bases in between. The CDR3 sequence is 11 residues long. The CDR3 loop is CASSFSAEQYF. The CDR3 nucleotides are TGTGCCAGCAGTTTTTCGGCGGAGCAGTACTTC.

The rearrangement joins TRBV7-8 to TRBJ2-2, with no clear D. V dropped 7 bases and J dropped 4 bases, with 13 bases sitting between them. Germline V gives CDR1 SGHVS, CDR2 FQNEAQ. The CDR3 totals 14 residues. CDR3 sequence reads: CASTLPTSTGELFF. The CDR3 coding sequence is TGTGCCAGCACCCTGCCAACGAGCACCGGGGAGCTGTTTTTT.

This clonotype was detected only a few times. The chain combines TRBV6-2 or TRBV6-3 with TRBJ2-1, with D possibly being TRBD1 or TRBD2 (5 bases each). CDR1 and CDR2 (germline): MNHEY, SVGEGT. There are 15 residues in the CDR3. The germline V and J ends were trimmed by 5 bases and 0 bases, with 11 bases remaining between them. The CDR3 sequence is CASSTWDRSYNEQFF. The DNA of the CDR3 is TGTGCCAGCAGTACATGGGACCGCTCCTACAATGAGCAGTTCTTC.

The chain recombines TRBV18 with TRBJ2-3; D tentatively fits TRBD1 or TRBD2 (5 bases each). CDR1 is KGHSH, CDR2 LQKENI, per germline. V lost 8 bases and J lost 3, with 18 bases in between. The CDR3 runs to 15 residues. CDR3 region: CASASGTVTTDTQYF. The CDR3 nucleotides are TGTGCCAGCGCGTCCGGGACCGTCACAACAGATACGCAGTATTTT.

This clonotype was detected many times. The genes are TRBV12-3 or TRBV12-4 and TRBJ1-1; D remains unclear. The CDR3 totals 13 residues. V shed 2 bases and J shed 0 bases, with 4 bases lying between them. The CDR3 loop reads CASSLQVNTEAFF. The CDR3 DNA reads as TGTGCCAGCAGTTTACAGGTGAACACTGAAGCTTTCTTT.

In this sample, this clonotype turned up a few times. The chain has TRBV29-1 and TRBJ2-1; D gene ambiguous. The V gene's germline CDR1 is SQVTM and CDR2 ANQGSEA. Between the trimmed V and J ends, which lost 4 bases and 6 bases, there was a span of 7 bases. The CDR3 contains 11 residues. The CDR3 nucleotides read TGCAGCGTTGTTATCCTCAATGAGCAGTTCTTC. Its protein is CSVVILNEQFF.

This clonotype was seen only a few times. The chain uses TRBV12-3 or TRBV12-4 and TRBJ1-1; D is unclear. CDR3 size: 13 residues. The V and J ends lost 0 bases and 4 bases respectively, with 6 bases between them. In DNA form, the CDR3 reads TGTGCCAGCAGTTTAGCGGTGGGCACTGAAGCTTTCTTT. Its translation is CASSLAVGTEAFF.

This clonotype was counted only a few times. The V gene is TRBV20-1, the J gene TRBJ1-2, with D tentatively TRBD1 (6 bases). V lost 0 bases, J lost 3 bases, and 20 bases lay in between. CDR3 length: 17 residues. CDR1 is DFQATT, CDR2 SNEGSKA, per germline (reference sequence). The CDR3, as DNA: TGCAGTGCTAGAGATCCTTTAATATACAGGGTGGACTATGGCTACACCTTC. Amino acids: CSARDPLIYRVDYGYTF.

This clonotype was detected a few times. This chain links TRBV27 with TRBJ2-7; the match to TRBD2 covers 12 bases. The length of the CDR3 is 15 residues. J lost 6 bases, V lost 3 bases, and 6 bases had no gene match. Germline V gene lookup returns CDR1 MNHEY and CDR2 SMNVEV (reference sequence). The CDR3 nucleotides are TGTGCCAGCAGTTTCTCGACTAGCGGGAGTGGCGAGCAGTACTTC. It specifies CASSFSTSGSGEQYF.